A selection of T cell receptor beta chains follows, all from one sample in a study of beta chain features in type 1 diabetes. Data came from immunoSEQ multiplex PCR; TCRdb stores just in-frame clones and leaves some out. Of about 150,000 clones in the sample, over 8.5% were seen once. Sequenced: central memory CD4+ T cells from blood. These receptors came from a man in his late teens or twenties in good health. The CDR3 runs from the conserved cysteine through the conserved F or W. Each record gives: CDR3 DNA, CDR3 protein, V gene, D gene, clone size, J gene. The D gene is left open where the match is weak. Clone size is stated in some rows and not others, as once, few, many or a class when expanded.

TGTGCCAGCAGCCCTAACTTCTACGAGCAGTACTTC | CASSPNFYEQYF | TRBV5-6 | - | few | TRBJ2-7
TGTGCCAGCAGTTTTGGACAAAATAGGCAACAATCCTTC | CASSFGQNRQQSF | TRBV27 | - | - | TRBJ2-7
TGTGCCAGCAGGGATGAGGACTTCGGCTCCTACGAGCAGTACTTC | CASRDEDFGSYEQYF | TRBV6-1 | - | few | TRBJ2-7
TGTGCCAGCAGTGAATACCCTACTCTTCTGCAGTACTTC | CASSEYPTLLQYF | TRBV25-1 | - | few | TRBJ2-7
TGTGCCAGCAGTCTTTCTGGACACCTCTACGAGCAGTACTTC | CASSLSGHLYEQYF | TRBV25-1 | - | many | TRBJ2-7
TGTGCCAGCAGCTTAGGATCATCAACTAATGAAAAACTGTTTTTT | CASSLGSSTNEKLFF | TRBV7-9 | - | few | TRBJ1-4
TGTGCCAGTACGGTCCGGGGGGGGACCCAGTACTTC | CASTVRGGTQYF | TRBV19 | TRBD2 | - | TRBJ2-5
TGTGCCAGCAAGGGTCACGGCACCGGGGAGCTGTTTTTT | CASKGHGTGELFF | TRBV27 | - | few | TRBJ2-2
TGTGCCAGCAGCTCTTCACAGGCGACTGAAGCTTTCTTT | CASSSSQATEAFF | TRBV11-2 | - | - | TRBJ1-1
TGTGCCAGCAGTTACTCGAATCGGATTACAGATACGCAGTATTTT | CASSYSNRITDTQYF | TRBV6-7 | - | few | TRBJ2-3
TGTGCCTGGAGTTTTTGGCTCGCCCGGGAGCAGTACTTC | CAWSFWLAREQYF | TRBV30 | - | many | TRBJ2-7
TGTGCCAGCAGCTTCGCAAGGAACATTCAGTACTTC | CASSFARNIQYF | TRBV7-8 | - | - | TRBJ2-4
TGTGCCAGCAGCAAGGACAGGTCTGGGGCCAACGTCCTGACTTTC | CASSKDRSGANVLTF | TRBV28 | TRBD1 | few | TRBJ2-6
TGTGCCAGCAGCGTATCAGCTCTAGCCAAAAACATTCAGTACTTC | CASSVSALAKNIQYF | TRBV9 | - | many | TRBJ2-4
TGTGCCAGCAGCGAACAACCGGGTTTTCTCACTGAAGCTTTCTTT | CASSEQPGFLTEAFF | TRBV9 | - | few | TRBJ1-1
TGTGCCAGCAGCCCTCGGACAGCGGATTGGAGTGGCTACACCTTC | CASSPRTADWSGYTF | TRBV7-9 | - | few | TRBJ1-2
TGTGCCAGCAGCCCGGACCCGGGGCGAGATACGCAGTATTTT | CASSPDPGRDTQYF | TRBV5-4 | - | - | TRBJ2-3
TGTGCCAGCAGTGGAGCGAACACTGAAGCTTTCTTT | CASSGANTEAFF | TRBV28 | - | few | TRBJ1-1
TGTGCCAGCAGCAGACCGGGACAGGTCTACGAGCAGTACTTC | CASSRPGQVYEQYF | TRBV5-4 | TRBD1 | many | TRBJ2-7
TGTGCCAGCAGCGTAGGGACTAGCGGGGGGCCGACAGGGGAGACCCAGTACTTC | CASSVGTSGGPTGETQYF | TRBV9 | TRBD2 | many | TRBJ2-5
TGTGCCAGCAGCTTTATGTGGGCAGATACGCAGTATTTT | CASSFMWADTQYF | TRBV7-8 | - | - | TRBJ2-3
TGTGCCAGCTCACCCTTCCCCGTTTTGGCGAGAGGTTCCTACAATGAGCAGTTCTTC | CASSPFPVLARGSYNEQFF | TRBV18 | - | few | TRBJ2-1
TGTGCCAGCTCACCATTAGGGCTATCCCCATCCTACGAGCAGTACTTC | CASSPLGLSPSYEQYF | TRBV18 | - | - | TRBJ2-7
TGTGCCAGCAGCACTCCTGGGGAGGGTCCGGTTCCCCTCCACTTT | CASSTPGEGPVPLHF | TRBV28 | - | - | TRBJ1-6
TGCGCCAGCAGCCAAGATTCGGCCACCCCGGGGGCCAACGTCCTGACTTTC | CASSQDSATPGANVLTF | TRBV4-1 | - | - | TRBJ2-6
TGTGCCAGCAGTCAATACGAAGGGACCCAGTACTTC | CASSQYEGTQYF | TRBV7-2 | - | - | TRBJ2-5
TGCAGCGTTGGGGTAGGGCAGGGTCAGCCCCAGCATTTT | CSVGVGQGQPQHF | TRBV29-1 | - | few | TRBJ1-5
TGTGCCAGCAGCCCCGGGACAAAATTTCAGGAGACCCAGTACTTC | CASSPGTKFQETQYF | TRBV5-4 | - | many | TRBJ2-5